Here is one TCR beta chain with its context. These data are taken from a study of shared T cell receptors in the human thymus. Trimming removed 0 bases at V and 8 bases at J, with 8 bases between. The germline gives CDR1 SGDLS, CDR2 YYNGEE. The CDR3 length is 12 residues. Clones were sequenced by immunoSEQ multiplex PCR, and TCRdb holds only the in-frame ones, with some missing. This table holds 600,000 to 900,000 clones, 70% to 90% found once. This sample was shared with a second study, whose subject was human thymus T cells. That publication notes: The study used thymus tissue resected during corrective heart surgery. Blood and thymic repertoires both appeared biased in V and J gene usage. Related research reported highly overlapping thymic repertoires among unrelated individuals.

This TCR was recovered from a girl younger than two with a congenital heart defect. The gene calls are TRBV9 and TRBJ1-2; D perhaps matches TRBD1 (5 bases). Sequenced: thymocytes. CDR3 in DNA: TGTGCCAGCAGCGTAGGACAGAAAGGCTACACCTTC. Its protein is CASSVGQKGYTF.